The clone carrying this T cell receptor beta chain was observed a few times. Its antigen is unidentified. MiXCR, applied by TCRdb to the RT-PCR reads, yields one record per CDR3 protein. The table has 250,000 to 350,000 distinct CDR3 sequences, approximately 21% seen once. V was cut by 0 bases and J by 6 bases, with 14 bases left in between. CDR1 is MGHRA, CDR2 YSYEKL, per germline. The length of the CDR3 is 15 residues. The entry originates in a study of response to subunit inactivated influenza vaccine. Study conclusions and caveats: Authors suggested few new T cells are recruited by each seasonal influenza vaccination.

The specimen comprised PBMCs from blood, sampled 21 months after vaccination. The chain links TRBV4-1 to TRBJ1-2; D might be TRBD1 (6 bases). This TCR was recovered from a man aged 45 to 75 who received an inactivated influenza vaccine. CDR3: CASSQDPNRVDGYTF. CDR3 bases: TGCGCCAGCAGCCAAGATCCTAACAGGGTGGATGGCTACACCTTC.